The source of this T cell receptor beta chain is a study of T-cell reconstitution after alpha-beta-depleted transplantation in children. V lost 2 bases and J 3 bases, leaving 10 bases between the germline ends. CDR1 and CDR2 (germline): SEHNR, FQNEAQ (reference sequence). The CDR3 covers 14 residues. This clonotype has a handful of counts. Preparation of the TCRbeta library involved a method that used unique molecular identifiers. TCRdb passed the PCR reads through MiXCR, listing each CDR3 protein once. This table holds about 230,000 distinct CDR3 sequences, approximately 10% found once. The sample in question was PBMCs from the stem cell graft donor, obtained from the stem cell graft. The chain recombines TRBV7-9 with TRBJ1-1; no firm D call. The receptor's source is a human donor who donated a stem cell graft to a child with acute lymphoblastic leukemia. This CDR3 is CASSLIGAHTEAFF. CDR3 bases: TGTGCCAGCAGCTTAATAGGTGCTCACACTGAAGCTTTCTTT. Looking up the rest from reference TRBV7-9 and TRBJ1-1 gives the full variable domain: DTGVSQNPRHKITKRGQNVTFRCDPISEHNRLYWYRQTLGQGPEFLTYFQNEAQLEKSRLLSDRFSAERPKGSFSTLEIQRTEQGDSAMYLCASSLIGAHTEAFFGQGTRLTVV.